This T cell receptor (beta chain) originates from a study of tumor-infiltrating lymphocytes in primary liver carcinoma. This CDR3 has 13 residues. Germline CDR1 reads SQVTM; CDR2 reads ANQGSEA. On this clonotype itself: One end of the junction is discordant with germline, which a read error may explain.

The researchers produced TCR beta cDNA from roughly 550 ng total RNA with a constant-region primer. Modified slightly, ARM-PCR produced TCR beta libraries over three nested multiplex PCR rounds. The study ran its first two PCR rounds for 9 to 10 cycles each, using TRBV1-TRBV30 forward primers and a C-beta reverse primer. TCRdb re-called the multiplex PCR reads through MiXCR, storing one row per CDR3 protein. The sample includes some 110,000 distinct CDR3 sequences, 80% to 85% of them seen just once. Unsorted bulk tissue, roughly 20-34 mg of it, served as the source for co-extraction of RNA and DNA. This sequence originates from a man aged 35 to 55 with primary liver carcinoma and hepatitis B virus infection. Sequencing was done on a sample of liver tumor tissue from sampling region 3. Subset denoted: tumor region T3, left-lateral pole. The chain couples TRBV29-1 to TRBJ1-5; D gene ambiguous. The CDR3 protein is CSAGRGTNQPQHF. In DNA form, the CDR3 reads TGTAGCGCCGGACGGGGAACGAATCAGCCCCAGCATTTT.